One and the same sample provided the 18 T cell receptor beta chains below, sequenced in a study of T cell responses to AZD1222 COVID-19 vaccine. Produced via immunoSEQ multiplex PCR; TCRdb's table is partial and in-frame only. The repertoire holds about 120,000 clones, with 88% as singletons. Sequencing used peripheral blood, obtained on day 0 of AZD1222 vaccination. These receptors all come from an adult in good health.

The chain combines TRBV9 with TRBJ1-2; 11 positions agree with TRBD1. The V and J ends lost 0 bases and 7 bases, in that order; junction bases with no gene match: 5. The germline gives CDR1 SGDLS, CDR2 YYNGEE. The CDR3 is 15 residues long. The CDR3 nucleotides are TGTGCCAGCAGCGTAGGAGGACAGGGGGCCTCTGGCTACACCTTC. Translation: CASSVGGQGASGYTF.

The chain joins TRBV12-3 or TRBV12-4 to TRBJ2-3; D is unclear. This CDR3 is 12 amino acids long. V was clipped by 8 bases and J by 0 bases, with 6 bases between them. The CDR3 reads CASGTSTDTQYF. For the CDR3, the DNA is TGTGCCAGCGGCACTAGCACAGATACGCAGTATTTT.

The chain couples TRBV10-3 to TRBJ2-2, with D unclear. The germline CDR1 and CDR2 sequences are ENHRY and SYGVKD. V was pared by 7 bases and J by 5 bases, with 14 bases between. The CDR3 is 14 amino acids. CDR3 DNA sequence: TGTGCCATCAAAGGGATAGGAAGGACCGGGGAGCTGTTTTTT. This translates into CAIKGIGRTGELFF.

V gene TRBV2 combines with J gene TRBJ1-4; weak D call: TRBD1 (6 bases). CDR1 and CDR2 (germline): SNHLY, FYNNEI. The CDR3 is 14 amino acids. With 6 bases removed from V and 8 bases from J, the gap between germline ends came to 16 bases. The CDR3 loop is CASRIQGTWEKLFF. CDR3 nucleotides: TGTGCCAGCAGAATACAGGGCACTTGGGAAAAACTGTTTTTT.

This clone was counted once. This sequence joins TRBV4-3 and TRBJ1-1; D is undetermined. The germline CDR1 and CDR2 sequences are LGHNA and YSLEER. This CDR3 has 14 amino acids. V was cut by 3 bases and J by 4 bases, with 12 bases left in between. The CDR3: CASSHEGLGTEAFF. The CDR3 DNA reads TGCGCCAGCAGCCATGAGGGCCTGGGCACTGAAGCTTTCTTT.

This chain links TRBV27 with TRBJ1-3, with D possibly matching TRBD1 (6 bases). Trimming stripped 7 bases from V and 0 bases from J, with 13 bases between. Germline V CDR1 and CDR2: MNHEY, SMNVEV (reference sequence). The CDR3 is 15 amino acids. The CDR3 nucleotides read TGTGCCAGCAAGGACAAAGGGGGCTCTGGAAACACCATATATTTT. Protein product: CASKDKGGSGNTIYF.

The chain employs TRBV19 and TRBJ1-6; D remains ambiguous. Per the germline V gene, CDR1 is LNHDA and CDR2 is SQIVND (reference sequence). The CDR3 is 13 amino acids. V was pared by 10 bases and J by 4 bases, with 11 bases between. The CDR3 DNA reads as TGTGCCACCGAGGACGGTTATAATTCACCCCTCCACTTT. It yields the protein CATEDGYNSPLHF.

The chain recombines TRBV5-1 with TRBJ1-1, with no clear D. Trimming took 6 bases from V and 4 from J, leaving 7 bases between them. The V gene's germline CDR1 is SGHRS and CDR2 YFSETQ. This CDR3 is 11 amino acids long. This CDR3 reads CASKSVTEAFF. As DNA, the CDR3 is TGCGCCAGCAAAAGTGTCACTGAAGCTTTCTTT.

This rearrangement joins TRBV7-3 to TRBJ2-7, with TRBD1 matching 9 bases. The CDR3 is 15 amino acids. Losses at the gene ends were 3 bases for V and 2 bases for J; bases not matched to a gene: 5. Per the germline V gene, CDR1 is SGHTA and CDR2 is FQGTGA. The CDR3 reads CASSFSGTGTYEQYF. CDR3 DNA sequence: TGTGCCAGCAGCTTCTCCGGGACAGGGACCTACGAGCAGTACTTC. Drawing the rest from reference TRBV7-3 and TRBJ2-7, the complete variable domain is GAGVSQTPSNKVTEKGKYVELRCDPISGHTALYWYRQSLGQGPEFLIYFQGTGAADDSGLPNDRFFAVRPEGSVSTLKIQRTERGDSAVYLCASSFSGTGTYEQYFGPGTRLTVT.

This clone was counted once. The chain carries TRBV5-1 and TRBJ1-6; 9 nucleotides match TRBD1. The CDR3 is 16 amino acids. V trimming: 4 bases; J trimming: 8 bases; junction bases outside the gene matches: 10. Looked up from germline, CDR1 is SGHRS and CDR2 is YFSETQ. The CDR3 region has the DNA TGCGCCAGCAGCCCAGGGACAGGGTACATTGATTCACCCCTCCACTTT. Translation gives CASSPGTGYIDSPLHF.

The chain employs TRBV7-2 and TRBJ2-1, with 9 bases fitting TRBD1. Germline trimming cut 3 bases from V and 0 bases from J; bases unmatched to any gene: 0. The germline CDR1 and CDR2 sequences are SGHTA and FQGNSA. The CDR3 is made up of 15 amino acids. Written as DNA, the CDR3 is TGTGCCAGCAGCTTGGGACAGGGCTCCTACAATGAGCAGTTCTTC. As protein: CASSLGQGSYNEQFF.

This rearrangement joins TRBV6-2 or TRBV6-3 to TRBJ1-6; no clear D. This CDR3 is built from 16 residues. The ends were cut back, 5 bases at V and 7 bases at J, with 18 bases in the middle. Looked up from germline, CDR1 is MNHEY and CDR2 is SVGEGT. This CDR3 is CASSTMASMGNSPLHF. As DNA, the CDR3 is TGTGCCAGCAGTACAATGGCCTCAATGGGGAATTCACCCCTCCACTTT.

This sequence joins TRBV5-6 and TRBJ2-5; D unclear. The CDR3 length is 15 residues. The ends were cut back, 2 bases at V and 5 bases at J, with 16 bases in the middle. CDR1 SGHDT and CDR2 YYEEEE come from the germline V gene. The CDR3 sequence: CASSLRNLGRETQYF. The CDR3 DNA follows: TGTGCCAGCAGCTTAAGGAACCTAGGTCGGGAGACCCAGTACTTC.

The chain employs TRBV14 and TRBJ1-1; no clear D gene. Trimming stripped 4 bases from V and 7 bases from J, with 10 bases between. Germline lookup yields CDR1 SGHDN and CDR2 FVKESK. CDR3 length: 12 residues. The CDR3 sequence: CASSLPGYEAFF. Here the CDR3 DNA reads TGTGCCAGCAGCCTCCCGGGGTATGAAGCTTTCTTT.

V is TRBV6-1 and J is TRBJ1-4; D is unclear. The CDR3 has 15 amino acids. V was pared by 3 bases and J by 5 bases, with 13 bases between. Germline loops: CDR1 MNHNS, CDR2 SASEGT. DNA for the CDR3: TGTGCCAGCAGTGAGTCCCCCGCACTGAATGAAAAACTGTTTTTT. Its translation: CASSESPALNEKLFF.

This chain uses TRBV6-5 with TRBJ2-1, with 10 bases identical to TRBD1. Germline trimming cut 5 bases from V and 8 bases from J; bases unmatched to any gene: 6. Germline V gene sequence: CDR1 MNHEY, CDR2 SVGAGI. This CDR3 comprises 14 residues. The CDR3 nucleotides are TGTGCCAGCAGTCCGGACAGGGGGAGGGATGAGCAGTTCTTC. It yields the protein CASSPDRGRDEQFF.

The chain recombines TRBV5-1 with TRBJ1-6; D gene uncertain. V gave up 0 bases and J gave up 6 bases, with 10 bases separating them. The CDR3 length is 15 residues. The V gene's germline CDR1 is SGHRS and CDR2 YFSETQ. The DNA of the CDR3 is TGCGCCAGCAGCTTGGCCGGACTGACTAATTCACCCCTCCACTTT. Translation: CASSLAGLTNSPLHF.

This sequence joins TRBV3-1 (or the pseudogene TRBV3-2) and TRBJ2-3, with TRBD2 matching over 8 bases. This CDR3 has 15 amino acids. Germline V gene lookup returns CDR1 LGHDT and CDR2 YNNKEL (reference sequence). Losses at the gene ends were 4 bases for V and 4 bases for J; bases not matched to a gene: 7. The CDR3, as DNA: TGTGCCAGCAGCCCCACCCCAGCGGGGGCAGATACGCAGTATTTT. It specifies CASSPTPAGADTQYF.